What follows is one TCR beta chain and its context. What it binds is not known. The entry originates in a study of T cell clonotyping in hematopoietic cell transplantation. Findings and caveats of the study: Graft donor and pretransplant recipient Inverse Simpson Index values predicted broader posttransplant TCR diversity. After transplant, recipient diversity fell while pathologically expanded clonotypes grew through day 180.

The germline CDR1 and CDR2 sequences are MNHEY and SVGAGI. Germline trimming cut 6 bases from V and 6 bases from J; bases unmatched to any gene: 7. This CDR3 has 13 residues. Measured with immunoSEQ multiplex PCR; TCRdb has only the in-frame clones, and not every one. This sample has over 10,000 clones, with around 68% found just once. Recipients were bled about 28 days pretransplant and at posttransplant days 30, 100, 180. The clonotype comes from a male patient aged 60 to 75 who had an allogeneic stem cell transplant from an unrelated donor, so the T cells may come from the graft donor. Some clones in this sample may be carry-over from other donors' samples. The chain recombines TRBV6-5 with TRBJ2-7; 8 bases match TRBD2. The starting material was peripheral blood mononuclear cells, obtained 180 days after allogeneic stem cell transplant. In DNA, the CDR3 is TGTGCCAGCAGAACGGGAGGGCGCGGCGAGCAGTACTTC. Translated: CASRTGGRGEQYF.